This TCR beta chain originates from a study of a mutant IDH1 vaccine in newly diagnosed glioma. Regarding this clone: Its antigen is unidentified.

Sample time point: week 47, end of study. Vaccination comprised doses that each held 300 ug of mutant IDH1 20-mer peptide, plus topical imiquimod. Only in-frame clones appear in the TCRdb table, and some are missing; sequencing was by immunoSEQ multiplex PCR. Of around 40,000 clones in the sample, approximately 82% were seen once. V was cut by 6 bases and J by 6 bases, with 15 bases left in between. Germline CDR1 SNHLY, CDR2 FYNNEI. This CDR3 region has 14 residues. This sample comprised PBMCs, obtained from a glioma patient whose treatment included an IDH1 peptide vaccine. The chain joins TRBV2 to TRBJ1-5; tentatively, D is TRBD1 (5 bases). The sequence derives from a man aged 18-30 years with glioma. Some clones in this sample may be carry-over from other donors' samples. CDR3 nucleotides: TGTGCCAGCAGGCTGGTCAGGGCGGGTCAGCCCCAGCATTTT. This gives the protein CASRLVRAGQPQHF.